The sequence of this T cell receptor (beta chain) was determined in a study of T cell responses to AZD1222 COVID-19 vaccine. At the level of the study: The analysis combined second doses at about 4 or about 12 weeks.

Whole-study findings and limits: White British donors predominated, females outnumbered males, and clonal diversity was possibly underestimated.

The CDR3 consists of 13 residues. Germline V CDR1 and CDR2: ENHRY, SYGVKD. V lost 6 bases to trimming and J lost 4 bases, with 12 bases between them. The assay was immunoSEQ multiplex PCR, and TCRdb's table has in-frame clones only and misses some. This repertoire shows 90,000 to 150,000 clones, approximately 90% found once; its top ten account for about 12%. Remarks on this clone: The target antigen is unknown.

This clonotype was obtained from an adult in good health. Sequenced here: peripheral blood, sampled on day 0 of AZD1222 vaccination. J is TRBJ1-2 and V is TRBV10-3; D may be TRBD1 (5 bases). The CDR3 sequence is CAIRDGGTYGYTF. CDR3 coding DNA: TGTGCCATCAGGGATGGAGGGACCTATGGCTACACCTTC.